The 6 T cell receptor beta chains listed next were all sequenced from one sample in a study of cytotoxic CD8 clonotypes in ibrutinib-treated CLL (dated by TCRdb to the early 2020s). Libraries were constructed by the immunoSEQ multiplex PCR assay. The table comes from immuneACCESS by way of TCRdb, which keeps in-frame sequences with V and J called. Part of the clones is missing from these tables; in studies checked, under half for an unresolved V gene and the rest for unknown reasons. Here the sample has 60,000 to 95,000 clones; around four fifths occur a single time. The ten top clones hold about 36% of the sample. The sample's time point label, in plain terms: approximately 2 years on ibrutinib. This material consisted of PBMCs, taken after 24 months of ibrutinib treatment. These receptors came from a human donor with chronic lymphocytic leukemia.

The chain has TRBV6-1 and TRBJ1-1; no clear D. Trimming removed 6 bases at V and 0 bases at J, with 2 bases between. The CDR3 loop spans 11 amino acids. Germline loops: CDR1 MNHNS, CDR2 SASEGT. The CDR3 sequence: CASRMNTEAFF. CDR3 nucleotides: TGTGCCAGCAGGATGAACACTGAAGCTTTCTTT.

The chain has TRBV11-2 and TRBJ2-6; no firm D call. Germline-derived CDR1 and CDR2 are SGHAT and FQNNGV. The CDR3 consists of 17 residues. V lost 0 bases and J 0 bases, leaving 9 bases between the germline ends. CDR3 in DNA: TGTGCCAGCAGCTTAGAAATTCCCAGCTCTGGGGCCAACGTCCTGACTTTC. Its protein is CASSLEIPSSGANVLTF.

The chain carries TRBV5-1 and TRBJ2-2; 9 bases are a match to TRBD1. The CDR3 has 16 residues. Germline V gene data show CDR1 as SGHRS and CDR2 as YFSETQ. V dropped 0 bases and J dropped 6; count of bases not matched to a gene: 6. In nucleotides, the CDR3 is TGCGCCAGCAGCTTGGGGGCACAGGGGGCACCCGGGGAGCTGTTTTTT. This gives the protein CASSLGAQGAPGELFF.

The V gene is TRBV30, the J gene TRBJ2-5; 8 bases line up with TRBD2. This CDR3 contains 15 residues. CDR1 and CDR2 from the germline V gene are GTSNPN and SVGIG (reference sequence). The junction had 10 bases not matched to a gene; V was cut back by 3 bases and J by 4 bases. CDR3 in amino acids: CAWSGASGRRETQYF. The CDR3 DNA sequence: TGTGCCTGGAGCGGCGCCAGCGGGAGAAGAGAGACCCAGTACTTC.

This rearrangement joins TRBV11-3 to TRBJ2-2, with D tentatively TRBD1 (5 bases). CDR3 length equals 13 residues. V shed 2 bases and J shed 6 bases, with 7 bases lying between them. Germline values: CDR1 SGHNT, CDR2 YENEEA. CDR3 sequence (DNA): TGTGCCAGCAGCTTACAGGGTTCCGGGGAGCTGTTTTTT. Translated: CASSLQGSGELFF.

This chain links TRBV18 with TRBJ2-7; 10 nucleotides align to TRBD2. Germline V gene data show CDR1 as KGHSH and CDR2 as LQKENI. This CDR3 has 14 amino acids. V was clipped by 4 bases and J by 2 bases; unmatched bases: 2. CDR3 in amino acids: CASSQTSGPYEQYF. The DNA of the CDR3 is TGTGCCAGCTCACAGACTAGCGGGCCCTACGAGCAGTACTTC.